This T cell receptor (beta chain) was observed in a study of tumor-infiltrating lymphocytes in primary liver carcinoma. Starting material of 400 to 600 ng total RNA yielded TCR beta cDNA via a constant-region primer. Three nested multiplex PCR rounds of slightly modified ARM-PCR generated TCR beta libraries. A C-beta reverse primer and TRBV1-TRBV30 forward primers served in each of the first two PCR rounds, at 10 cycles apiece. From the multiplex PCR reads, TCRdb called clonotypes with MiXCR, one entry per CDR3 protein. The sample holds 300,000 to 400,000 distinct CDR3 sequences, 65% seen once. Whole-study results and caveats: Since sampling was bulk and unsorted, CD4+ and CD8+ repertoires were not compared.

As to this clonotype: The antigen remains unidentified.

Alongside blood RNA obtained from unsorted whole blood, germline DNA was also extracted. With V trimmed by 1 base and J by 11 bases, 8 bases remained unmatched. The germline CDR1 and CDR2 sequences are SGHDT and YYEEEE. CDR3 length equals 13 residues. The chain recombines TRBV5-6 with TRBJ1-2; the match to TRBD1 covers 7 bases. The sample was peripheral blood. The receptor was isolated from a man in his forties with primary liver carcinoma and hepatitis B virus infection. DNA for the CDR3: TGTGCCAGCAGCTTGATTTGGACAGGAGGTTACACCTTC. It is translated as CASSLIWTGGYTF.